The sequence of this T cell receptor (beta chain) was determined in a study of T-cell memory formation after mild COVID-19. The V and J ends lost 0 bases and 4 bases, in that order; junction bases with no gene match: 4. Per germline, CDR1 SGDLS and CDR2 YYNGEE. This CDR3 has 15 residues. TCRdb analysed the 5' RACE reads with MiXCR anew, one entry per CDR3 protein. In the table there are roughly 400,000 distinct CDR3 sequences, 20% to 25% of which are singletons. V gene TRBV9 combines with J gene TRBJ2-1; 7 nucleotides align to TRBD1. The clonotype was recovered from an adult woman who had mild COVID-19 (a few samples of this study predate the infection). Cell type and time point are not known. The sequenced sample was PBMCs or a T cell subset sorted from them (not recorded which). CDR3 nucleotides: TGTGCCAGCAGCGTAGCCGGACAGGAATACAATGAGCAGTTCTTC. Translated, it gives CASSVAGQEYNEQFF.